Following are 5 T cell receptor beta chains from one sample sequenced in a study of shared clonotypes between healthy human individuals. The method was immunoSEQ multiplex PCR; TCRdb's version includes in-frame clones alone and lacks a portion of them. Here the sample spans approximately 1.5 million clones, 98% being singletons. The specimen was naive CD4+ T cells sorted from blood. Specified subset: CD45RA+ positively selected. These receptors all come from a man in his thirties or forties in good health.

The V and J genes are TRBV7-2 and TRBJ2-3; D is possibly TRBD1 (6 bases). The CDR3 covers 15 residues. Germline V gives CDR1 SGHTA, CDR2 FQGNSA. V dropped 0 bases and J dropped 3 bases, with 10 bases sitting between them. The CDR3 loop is CASSLAQGITDTQYF. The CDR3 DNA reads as TGTGCCAGCAGCTTAGCGCAGGGGATAACAGATACGCAGTATTTT.

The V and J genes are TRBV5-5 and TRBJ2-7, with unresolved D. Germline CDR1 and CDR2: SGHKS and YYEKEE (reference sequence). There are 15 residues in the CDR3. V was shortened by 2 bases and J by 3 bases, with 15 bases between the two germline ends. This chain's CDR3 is CASSFDFLSFYEQYF. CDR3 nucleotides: TGTGCCAGCAGCTTCGACTTCCTCAGCTTCTACGAGCAGTACTTC.

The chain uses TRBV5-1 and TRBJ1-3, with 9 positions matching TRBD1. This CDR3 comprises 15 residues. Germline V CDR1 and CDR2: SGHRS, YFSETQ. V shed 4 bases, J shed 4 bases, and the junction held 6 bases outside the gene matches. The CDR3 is CASSPQGASGNTIYF. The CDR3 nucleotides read TGCGCCAGCAGCCCACAGGGGGCCTCGGGAAACACCATATATTTT.

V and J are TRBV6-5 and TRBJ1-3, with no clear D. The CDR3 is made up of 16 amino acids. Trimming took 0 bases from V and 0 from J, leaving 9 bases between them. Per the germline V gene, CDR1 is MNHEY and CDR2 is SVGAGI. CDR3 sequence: CASSYSSHYSGNTIYF. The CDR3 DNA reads TGTGCCAGCAGTTACTCGAGCCACTACTCTGGAAACACCATATATTTT.

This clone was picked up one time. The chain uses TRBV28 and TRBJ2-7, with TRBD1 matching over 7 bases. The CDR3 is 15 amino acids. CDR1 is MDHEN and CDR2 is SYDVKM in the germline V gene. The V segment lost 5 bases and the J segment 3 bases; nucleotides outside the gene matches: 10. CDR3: CASSRRDSPNYEQYF. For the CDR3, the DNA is TGTGCCAGCAGTCGCCGGGACAGCCCCAACTACGAGCAGTACTTC. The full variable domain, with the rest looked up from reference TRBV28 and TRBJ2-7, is DVKVTQSSRYLVKRTGEKVFLECVQDMDHENMFWYRQDPGLGLRLIYFSYDVKMKEKGDIPEGYSVSREKKERFSLILESASTNQTSMYLCASSRRDSPNYEQYFGPGTRLTVT.